What follows are 6 T cell receptor beta chains derived from one specimen sequenced in a study of blood T cell repertoires in COVID-19. TCRdb's copy holds only in-frame clones and misses some; the assay was immunoSEQ multiplex PCR. The sample carries tens of thousands of clones, 75% to 80% recorded once. The source material was peripheral blood. The receptor set was obtained from a human donor in a cohort sampled during active COVID-19.

Only one count was recorded for this clone. This chain uses TRBV4-1 with TRBJ1-6; D is possibly TRBD1 (6 bases). V lost 0 bases, J lost 8 bases, and 17 bases lay in between. Germline V gives CDR1 MGHRA, CDR2 YSYEKL. This CDR3 is 17 amino acids long. CDR3 region: CASSQEGGGMKDSPLHF. The CDR3 nucleotides read TGCGCCAGCAGCCAAGAAGGGGGGGGGATGAAGGATTCACCCCTCCACTTT.

The chain joins TRBV6-5 to TRBJ2-7, with 7 bases matching TRBD2. CDR3 length: 15 amino acids. Germline lookup yields CDR1 MNHEY and CDR2 SVGAGI. V lost 8 bases to trimming and J lost 0 bases; unmatched junction nucleotides: 10. CDR3 in DNA: TGTGCCAGCTCCCGGCTAGCGGATAGCTCCTACGAGCAGTACTTC. Protein: CASSRLADSSYEQYF.

This clone was seen a handful of times. The CDR3 region is CASSLGGTSGTRAKNIQYF. The DNA for the CDR3 is TGCGCCAGCAGCTTGGGGGGGACTAGCGGGACCCGAGCCAAAAACATTCAGTACTTC. This rearrangement joins TRBV5-1 to TRBJ2-4; 13 nucleotides align to TRBD2. Germline V CDR1 and CDR2: SGHRS, YFSETQ. Trimming took 0 bases from V and 0 from J; bases not matched to a gene: 6. The CDR3 runs to 19 residues.

The rearrangement uses TRBV2 and TRBJ2-2, with 8 bases fitting TRBD2. V shed 4 bases and J 5 bases; nucleotides not matched to a gene: 3. CDR1 is SNHLY and CDR2 is FYNNEI in the germline V gene. The CDR3 contains 14 residues. The CDR3 nucleotides read TGTGCCAGCAGTGGCGGGAGGAATACCGGGGAGCTGTTTTTT. This translates into CASSGGRNTGELFF.

V gene TRBV6-2 or TRBV6-3 combines with J gene TRBJ1-2; TRBD1 matches 7 bases. CDR3 size: 13 residues. V shed 2 bases, J shed 7 bases, and the junction held 4 bases outside the gene matches. Looked up from germline, CDR1 is MNHEY and CDR2 is SVGEGT. CDR3 region: CASSYGTDSGYTF. CDR3 DNA: TGTGCCAGCAGTTACGGGACAGATAGTGGCTACACCTTC.

The V call is TRBV24-1, the J call TRBJ1-2; no clear D gene. CDR3 length equals 12 residues. V lost 7 bases to trimming and J lost 7 bases, with 12 bases between them. In germline, CDR1 is KGHDR, CDR2 SFDVKD. The CDR3 sequence is CATSSQGGGYTF. DNA for the CDR3: TGTGCCACCAGCTCCCAAGGCGGTGGCTACACCTTC.